The rows below give T cell receptor beta chains drawn from one sample of a study of blood T cell repertoires in COVID-19. Libraries were prepared by immunoSEQ multiplex PCR; TCRdb keeps only in-frame clonotypes and omits some of them. Of approximately 200,000 clones in the sample, about 86% were seen once. The specimen was peripheral blood. These receptors all come from a woman aged 25-40 years with active or convalescent COVID-19. Each CDR3 is given with its conserved first and last residue. D genes are given only for firm matches. A row's size may be missing; if present it is once, few, many or a size class.

-	TRBV28	TRBJ2-6	-	CASSRTVDSGANVLTF	TGTGCCAGCAGTCGGACAGTAGACTCTGGGGCCAACGTCCTGACTTTC
TRBD2	TRBV28	TRBJ2-1	-	CASSTNTAGGSYNEQFF	TGTGCCAGCAGTACCAACACGGCGGGAGGGTCCTACAATGAGCAGTTCTTC
-	TRBV7-9	TRBJ2-7	-	CASSRDRASYEQYF	TGTGCCAGCAGCCGCGACAGAGCCTCCTACGAGCAGTACTTC
TRBD1	TRBV30	TRBJ1-1	-	CAWQNRDRFNEAFF	TGTGCCTGGCAAAACCGGGACAGGTTCAATGAAGCTTTCTTT
-	TRBV5-1	TRBJ2-3	-	CASSYTPDSSDTQYF	TGCGCCAGCAGCTATACCCCGGACAGCTCGGATACGCAGTATTTT
-	TRBV19	TRBJ2-2	-	CASSPSDGLDTGELFF	TGTGCCAGTAGTCCTAGTGACGGACTCGACACCGGGGAGCTGTTTTTT
TRBD2	TRBV5-4	TRBJ2-1	-	CASSWTSGRAVAYNEQFF	TGTGCCAGCAGCTGGACTAGCGGGAGGGCCGTGGCCTACAATGAGCAGTTCTTC
-	TRBV25-1	TRBJ2-1	once	CASSDGGYRDKNEQFF	TGTGCCAGCAGTGATGGGGGCTACCGGGATAAAAATGAGCAGTTCTTC
-	TRBV30	TRBJ1-1	-	CAWTAGVDTEAFF	TGTGCCTGGACCGCGGGGGTAGACACTGAAGCTTTCTTT
TRBD2	TRBV27	TRBJ2-2	-	CASSTPGLAGVTGELFF	TGTGCCAGCAGTACTCCGGGACTAGCGGGAGTTACCGGGGAGCTGTTTTTT